The 23 T cell receptor beta chains below were found in one sample sequenced in a study of cytomegalovirus exposure and HLA in healthy donors. This PCR relied on a set of 60 Vbeta primers and 13 Jbeta primers. Using immunoSEQ multiplex PCR, the repertoire was profiled, and TCRdb retains in-frame clones only, with some absent. The listing contains some 46,000 clones. Sequencing input: PBMCs. The origin of the receptors is a woman in her twenties or thirties in good health and CMV-seronegative.

J is TRBJ2-1 and V is TRBV30, with a possible D match to TRBD1 (5 bases). Trimming shortened V by 1 base and J by 10 bases, and 11 bases separated the two germline ends. CDR3 length: 12 residues. Germline assignment: CDR1 GTSNPN and CDR2 SVGIG (reference sequence). The CDR3 sequence: CAWSAGRWEQFF. In DNA, the CDR3 is TGTGCCTGGAGTGCAGGGCGATGGGAGCAGTTCTTC.

V usage is TRBV6-1 and J usage is TRBJ2-2; no reliable D call. Looked up from germline, CDR1 is MNHNS and CDR2 is SASEGT. The germline V and J ends were trimmed by 8 bases and 0 bases, with 13 bases remaining between them. This CDR3 comprises 15 residues. The CDR3 loop reads CASRSPTANTGELFF. The CDR3, as DNA: TGTGCCAGCCGAAGCCCCACAGCGAACACCGGGGAGCTGTTTTTT.

The genes are TRBV7-9 and TRBJ2-1; possible D gene TRBD2, 5 bases. Looked up from germline, CDR1 is SEHNR and CDR2 is FQNEAQ (reference sequence). This CDR3 region has 15 residues. The V gene lost 5 bases and the J gene lost 6 bases, with 17 bases spanning the gap. CDR3 sequence reads: CASSPYLGRGNEQFF. CDR3 DNA: TGTGCCAGCAGCCCTTACTTGGGCCGGGGCAATGAGCAGTTCTTC.

This chain joins TRBV4-3 and TRBJ1-1; no firm D call. The CDR3 length is 15 residues. Trimming took off 4 bases at V and 1 base at J, with 13 bases between the two ends. In germline, CDR1 is LGHNA, CDR2 YSLEER. For the CDR3, the DNA is TGCGCCAGCAGCCTCATACGAGCAGGGAACACTGAAGCTTTCTTT. Protein sequence: CASSLIRAGNTEAFF.

The chain has TRBV5-1 and TRBJ2-5; possibly TRBD1 for D (5 bases). This CDR3 region has 14 residues. V lost 7 bases to trimming and J lost 0 bases, with 13 bases between them. Germline assignment: CDR1 SGHRS and CDR2 YFSETQ. CDR3 in DNA: TGCGCCAGCGCTCAGGGAAGGTACCAAGAGACCCAGTACTTC. It encodes CASAQGRYQETQYF.

The rearrangement uses TRBV30 and TRBJ1-2; 7 positions agree with TRBD1. Germline assignment: CDR1 GTSNPN and CDR2 SVGIG (reference sequence). The V and J ends lost 8 bases and 5 bases, in that order; junction bases with no gene match: 8. The CDR3 contains 12 residues. This CDR3 reads CAGPGQLYGYTF. The CDR3 region has the DNA TGTGCCGGCCCGGGACAGCTTTATGGCTACACCTTC.

The genes are TRBV6-6 and TRBJ2-7; the match to TRBD2 covers 7 bases. CDR1 is MNHNY, CDR2 SVGAGI, per germline (reference sequence). The CDR3 spans 14 residues. V dropped 6 bases and J dropped 3; count of bases not matched to a gene: 8. The CDR3 here is CASRTSGEGYEQYF. The DNA for the CDR3 is TGTGCCAGCAGAACCTCCGGGGAGGGCTACGAGCAGTACTTC.

The V and J genes are TRBV19 and TRBJ1-3, with 7 nucleotides matching TRBD1. This CDR3 region has 15 residues. V shed 7 bases and J 0 bases; nucleotides not matched to a gene: 6. CDR1 and CDR2 (germline): LNHDA, SQIVND (reference sequence). The chain's CDR3 is CASTVTGNSGNTIYF. The CDR3 region has the DNA TGTGCCAGTACCGTGACAGGGAACTCTGGAAACACCATATATTTT. Full variable domain (rest looked up from reference TRBV19 and TRBJ1-3): DGGITQSPKYLFRKEGQNVTLSCEQNLNHDAMYWYRQDPGQGLRLIYYSQIVNDFQKGDIAEGYSVSREKKESFPLTVTSAQKNPTAFYLCASTVTGNSGNTIYFGEGSWLTVV.

The V call is TRBV11-1, the J call TRBJ1-4; D unclear. CDR3 size: 13 residues. V was cut by 1 base and J by 5 bases, with 5 bases left in between. The germline V gene encodes CDR1 SGHAT and CDR2 FQDESV (reference sequence). The CDR3: CASSLDQNEKLFF. CDR3 nucleotide sequence: TGTGCCAGCAGCTTAGACCAGAATGAAAAACTGTTTTTT.

The rearrangement joins TRBV5-1 to TRBJ2-1, with D possibly being TRBD1 (6 bases). The CDR3 runs 13 residues. Germline values: CDR1 SGHRS, CDR2 YFSETQ. Trimming cost V 4 bases and J 5 bases, with 10 bases left between them. CDR3 amino acids: CASSRDTHNEQFF. The CDR3 DNA follows: TGCGCCAGCAGCCGGGACACCCACAATGAGCAGTTCTTC.

The chain carries TRBV6-1 and TRBJ1-5; TRBD1 aligns across 8 bases. The V gene end was trimmed by 3 bases and the J gene end by 3 bases; junction bases not matched to a gene: 7. Germline values: CDR1 MNHNS, CDR2 SASEGT. This CDR3 comprises 16 residues. The CDR3 here is CASSDTDRGTNQPQHF. The CDR3 nucleotides read TGTGCCAGCAGTGACACCGACAGGGGCACCAATCAGCCCCAGCATTTT.

The chain is built from TRBV18 and TRBJ2-1; D may be TRBD2 (5 bases). V gave up 3 bases and J gave up 6 bases, with 15 bases separating them. The length of the CDR3 is 15 residues. Germline lookup yields CDR1 KGHSH and CDR2 LQKENI. The CDR3: CASSPPPGRGNEQFF. The CDR3 DNA sequence: TGTGCCAGCTCACCGCCGCCGGGTCGGGGCAATGAGCAGTTCTTC. Looking up the rest from reference TRBV18 and TRBJ2-1 gives the full variable domain: NAGVMQNPRHLVRRRGQEARLRCSPMKGHSHVYWYRQLPEEGLKFMVYLQKENIIDESGMPKERFSAEFPKEGPSILRIQQVVRGDSAAYFCASSPPPGRGNEQFFGPGTRLTVL.

J is TRBJ2-1 and V is TRBV13, with 10 nucleotides matching TRBD2. The V segment lost 2 bases and the J segment 6 bases; nucleotides outside the gene matches: 4. The CDR3 has 15 amino acids. The germline CDR1 and CDR2 sequences are PRHDT and FYEKMQ (reference sequence). The CDR3 DNA reads as TGTGCCAGCAGCTTAAGGTCTAGCGGGAGCAATGAGCAGTTCTTC. As protein: CASSLRSSGSNEQFF. The full variable domain, rest sourced from reference TRBV13 and TRBJ2-1, is AAGVIQSPRHLIKEKRETATLKCYPIPRHDTVYWYQQGPGQDPQFLISFYEKMQSDKGSIPDRFSAQQFSDYHSELNMSSLELGDSALYFCASSLRSSGSNEQFFGPGTRLTVL.

The chain recombines TRBV9 with TRBJ1-2; the D gene is possibly TRBD1 (5 bases). V was trimmed by 0 bases and J by 5 bases, leaving 11 bases between them. CDR1 is SGDLS and CDR2 is YYNGEE in the germline V gene. The CDR3 sequence is 14 residues long. The CDR3 protein is CASSVVGQGYGYTF. CDR3 bases: TGTGCCAGCAGCGTAGTTGGCCAGGGATATGGCTACACCTTC. The whole variable domain, remainder taken from reference TRBV9 and TRBJ1-2, is DSGVTQTPKHLITATGQRVTLRCSPRSGDLSVYWYQQSLDQGLQFLIQYYNGEERAKGNILERFSAQQFPDLHSELNLSSLELGDSALYFCASSVVGQGYGYTFGSGTRLTVV.

Concerning this clone: Germline is not matched at one junction end, which may reflect a read error. The chain combines TRBV6-1 with TRBJ2-3; D may be TRBD2 (5 bases). This CDR3 spans 15 amino acids. Germline-derived CDR1 and CDR2 are MNHNS and SASEGT. CDR3 DNA sequence: TGTGCCAGCAGTGAAGGGGTGGGGAGCACAGATAAGCAGTATTTT. Encoded protein: CASSEGVGSTDKQYF.

The genes are TRBV9 and TRBJ2-2, with a tentative D call TRBD2 (6 bases). The CDR3 totals 16 residues. V dropped 2 bases and J dropped 2 bases, with 13 bases sitting between them. The germline V gene has CDR1 SGDLS and CDR2 YYNGEE. Here the CDR3 DNA reads TGTGCCAGCAGCGTCTTGGAGGGCCGAAACACCGGGGAGCTGTTTTTT. Translation: CASSVLEGRNTGELFF. The entire variable domain, with the rest obtained from reference TRBV9 and TRBJ2-2, is as follows: DSGVTQTPKHLITATGQRVTLRCSPRSGDLSVYWYQQSLDQGLQFLIQYYNGEERAKGNILERFSAQQFPDLHSELNLSSLELGDSALYFCASSVLEGRNTGELFFGEGSRLTVL.

This chain joins TRBV11-2 and TRBJ2-5; 10 bases are a match to TRBD1. V was clipped by 5 bases and J by 2 bases; unmatched bases: 8. The CDR3 spans 16 residues. CDR1 SGHAT and CDR2 FQNNGV come from the germline V gene. The CDR3 DNA is TGTGCCAGCAGCCCCCGGACAGGGGGAAGTCAAGAGACCCAGTACTTC. Translated: CASSPRTGGSQETQYF.

The rearrangement joins TRBV28 to TRBJ1-2; D not certain. The ends were cut back, 2 bases at V and 7 bases at J, with 17 bases in the middle. Looked up from germline, CDR1 is MDHEN and CDR2 is SYDVKM. This CDR3 is built from 15 residues. CDR3 sequence: CASSLGYRRVRGYTF. The CDR3 DNA follows: TGTGCCAGCAGTTTAGGCTATAGGAGGGTTCGTGGCTACACCTTC.

The rearrangement uses TRBV7-8 and TRBJ1-2; D remains unclear. Trimming removed 6 bases at V and 0 bases at J, with 17 bases between. The germline gives CDR1 SGHVS, CDR2 FQNEAQ. This CDR3 region has 16 residues. The CDR3, as DNA: TGTGCCAGCAGGGTAGAGGCGGGAGCAACTAACTATGGCTACACCTTC. The encoded protein is CASRVEAGATNYGYTF.

The chain uses TRBV6-6 and TRBJ2-7; TRBD2 might be the D (6 bases). Germline loops: CDR1 MNHNY, CDR2 SVGAGI (reference sequence). Deletions cut 7 bases from V and 0 bases from J, with 13 bases between. The CDR3 is 14 residues long. The CDR3, as DNA: TGTGCCAGCACCTTGAGCGGGTACTCCTACGAGCAGTACTTC. Translated: CASTLSGYSYEQYF.

Here the CDR3 reads CASSSAGAGKNIQYF. The CDR3 DNA follows: TGTGCCAGCAGTTCGGCAGGGGCGGGCAAAAACATTCAGTACTTC. The rearrangement links TRBV28 to TRBJ2-4, with D maybe TRBD1 (6 bases). The V gene's germline CDR1 is MDHEN and CDR2 SYDVKM. CDR3 length: 15 amino acids. Trimming left V 4 bases short and J 3 bases short, with 13 bases between.

The chain's CDR3 is CASSVGSGGQASGNTIYF. CDR3 coding DNA: TGTGCCAGCAGCGTAGGATCCGGGGGACAGGCTTCTGGAAACACCATATATTTT. The V gene is TRBV9, the J gene TRBJ1-3; 8 bases map to TRBD1. The CDR3 has 18 residues. The ends lost 0 bases at V and 1 base at J; junction bases unmatched: 9. The germline V gene has CDR1 SGDLS and CDR2 YYNGEE.

The chain combines TRBV4-3 with TRBJ2-1; 11 bases map to TRBD1. Germline V gene sequence: CDR1 LGHNA, CDR2 YSLEER. The trim removed 0 bases at V and 7 bases at J, leaving 5 bases unmatched. CDR3 length: 16 amino acids. The CDR3 spells CASSQDFGTGGNEQFF. In DNA form, the CDR3 reads TGCGCCAGCAGCCAAGATTTCGGGACAGGGGGAAATGAGCAGTTCTTC.